These T cell receptor beta chains were read from a single sample in a study of blood T cells in healthy people across ages. TCRdb independently ran MiXCR on the 5' RACE reads; one entry per CDR3 protein. Of 850,000 to 950,000 distinct CDR3 sequences detected, 25% to 35% appear once; the ten largest clones hold approximately 15%. The sequenced material came from blood. These receptors were obtained from a woman older than 75 in good health. Both conserved end residues are part of each CDR3. Each record gives: J gene, D gene, clone size, V gene, CDR3 protein, CDR3 DNA. The D gene is left open where the match is weak. Size tells how often a clone was seen (once, few, many) or the class of an expanded clone, and some rows leave it out.

TRBJ2-3 | TRBD2 | . | TRBV20-1 | CSARVPSGSTDTQYF | TGCAGTGCTAGAGTGCCTAGCGGCAGCACAGATACGCAGTATTTT
TRBJ2-1 | TRBD2 | many | TRBV20-1 | CSAKGSGVSSYNEQFF | TGCAGTGCTAAAGGTAGCGGGGTGAGCTCCTACAATGAGCAGTTCTTC
TRBJ2-1 | . | . | TRBV5-6 | CASSWGGHNKEQFF | TGTGCCAGCAGCTGGGGGGGACATAACAAGGAGCAGTTCTTC
TRBJ1-5 | TRBD1 | . | TRBV7-2 | CASSLAILGTGGRLQHF | TGTGCCAGCAGCTTAGCGATTCTGGGGACAGGGGGCAGGCTCCAGCATTTT
TRBJ2-3 | TRBD1 | . | TRBV20-1 | CSAAPIGGRGTDTQYF | TGCAGTGCCGCTCCCATAGGGGGCAGGGGAACAGATACGCAGTATTTT
TRBJ2-5 | . | many | TRBV12-3/TRBV12-4 | CASSFRSPRRETQYF | TGTGCCAGCAGTTTTAGATCCCCAAGGCGGGAGACCCAGTACTTC
TRBJ2-1 | . | . | TRBV3-1 | CASSQDRDNEQFF | TGTGCCAGCAGCCAAGACCGGGACAATGAGCAGTTCTTC
TRBJ2-1 | . | many | TRBV20-1 | CSTHEQFF | TGCAGCACCCATGAGCAGTTCTTC
TRBJ1-5 | TRBD1 | . | TRBV7-9 | CASSLVIGPGQGWGNQPQHF | TGTGCCAGCAGCTTAGTCATTGGTCCGGGACAGGGATGGGGCAATCAGCCCCAGCATTTT
TRBJ2-3 | TRBD2 | . | TRBV29-1 | CSVTGGAGSTDTQYF | TGCAGCGTGACGGGGGGGGCAGGGTCCACAGATACGCAGTATTTT
TRBJ2-5 | TRBD1 | many | TRBV12-3/TRBV12-4 | CASSLDRGARETQYF | TGTGCCAGCAGCCTTGACAGGGGCGCACGAGAGACCCAGTACTTC
TRBJ2-3 | . | many | TRBV9 | CASSVGSSSTQYF | TGTGCCAGCAGCGTAGGTAGCAGTAGTACGCAGTATTTT
TRBJ1-6 | . | . | TRBV7-2 | CASSLEGGGGSYNSPLHF | TGTGCCAGCAGCTTAGAGGGCGGTGGGGGAAGTTATAATTCACCCCTCCACTTT
TRBJ2-3 | TRBD2 | many | TRBV20-1 | CSARDPRKAGGTDTQYF | TGCAGTGCTAGAGACCCCAGAAAAGCGGGGGGGACAGATACGCAGTATTTT
TRBJ2-1 | TRBD2 | many | TRBV20-1 | CSPLKRGASSYNEQFF | TGCAGTCCCCTAAAGCGGGGGGCCAGCTCCTACAATGAGCAGTTCTTC
TRBJ1-2 | TRBD1 | few | TRBV20-1 | CSARDSSINYGYTF | TGCAGTGCCCGGGACAGCTCGATTAACTATGGCTACACCTTC
TRBJ2-5 | . | . | TRBV30 | CAWSRGSGEETQYF | TGTGCCTGGAGTCGCGGTTCAGGAGAAGAGACCCAGTACTTC
TRBJ1-1 | TRBD1 | many | TRBV20-1 | CSAPGQWNTEAFF | TGCAGTGCCCCGGGACAGTGGAACACTGAAGCTTTCTTT
TRBJ1-4 | TRBD1 | . | TRBV20-1 | CSARDRGLERFF | TGCAGTGCTAGAGATAGGGGGCTAGAACGGTTTTTT
TRBJ2-5 | . | many | TRBV24-1 | CATSETAGQQETQYF | TGTGCCACCAGTGAGACGGCGGGGCAGCAAGAGACCCAGTACTTC
TRBJ1-1 | . | . | TRBV20-1 | CSLQGLDTEAFF | TGCAGTCTTCAGGGTTTGGACACTGAAGCTTTCTTT
TRBJ2-4 | TRBD1 | many | TRBV13 | CASSSRDRGDIQYF | TGTGCCAGCAGCAGCCGGGACAGGGGTGACATTCAGTACTTC
TRBJ2-1 | . | many | TRBV5-5 | CASSLVVGDSSSDNEQFF | TGTGCCAGCAGCTTGGTAGTTGGTGACAGTTCTTCTGACAATGAGCAGTTCTTC
TRBJ2-3 | TRBD1 | few | TRBV24-1 | CATSEKGAPDTQYF | TGTGCCACCAGTGAAAAGGGGGCACCAGATACGCAGTATTTT
TRBJ2-7 | TRBD2 | many | TRBV5-1 | CASSLAGPGAGGTFYEQYF | TGCGCCAGCAGCTTGGCCGGACCAGGGGCGGGGGGTACTTTCTACGAGCAGTACTTC
TRBJ1-4 | . | . | TRBV6-5 | CASSYRLNEKLFF | TGTGCCAGCAGTTACAGACTTAATGAAAAACTGTTTTTT
TRBJ2-6 | . | many | TRBV20-1 | CSAREDSGANVLTF | TGCAGTGCTAGGGAGGACTCTGGGGCCAACGTCCTGACTTTC
TRBJ2-3 | TRBD2 | many | TRBV27 | CASSPWTSPPDTQYF | TGTGCCAGCAGTCCCTGGACTAGCCCCCCAGATACGCAGTATTTT
TRBJ2-5 | . | many | TRBV7-2 | CASSSGLIETQYF | TGTGCCAGCAGTTCTGGACTTATAGAGACCCAGTACTTC
TRBJ2-1 | TRBD1 | . | TRBV5-5 | CASSSYPQEKTGLAYNEQFF | TGTGCCAGCAGCTCGTACCCCCAAGAAAAGACAGGGCTCGCCTACAATGAGCAGTTCTTC
TRBJ2-3 | . | . | TRBV11-2 | CASSASAGARDTQYF | TGTGCCAGCAGCGCCTCTGCGGGGGCCAGAGATACGCAGTATTTT
TRBJ2-3 | TRBD1 | once | TRBV29-1 | CSAEAEDRGTDTQYF | TGCAGCGCCGAGGCGGAGGACAGGGGGACGGATACGCAGTATTTT
TRBJ1-2 | . | few | TRBV2 | CASSEQGSSAGYTF | TGTGCCAGCAGTGAGCAGGGGTCATCAGCAGGCTACACCTTC
TRBJ2-1 | . | many | TRBV12-3/TRBV12-4 | CASSLRQGWNEQFF | TGTGCCAGCAGTTTGAGGCAGGGTTGGAATGAGCAGTTCTTC
TRBJ2-1 | TRBD2 | many | TRBV20-1 | CSAGTSGGAGQFF | TGCAGTGCCGGGACTAGCGGGGGGGCCGGTCAGTTCTTC
TRBJ2-5 | . | many | TRBV6-2/TRBV6-3 | CASSYSTRGQETQYF | TGTGCCAGCAGTTACTCCACGCGGGGCCAAGAGACCCAGTACTTC
TRBJ1-2 | . | many | TRBV6-6 | CASSSRVWQGSDGYTF | TGTGCCAGCAGTTCCCGAGTCTGGCAGGGGTCTGACGGCTACACCTTC
TRBJ2-5 | TRBD2 | few | TRBV7-2 | CASSLYGTTSGTQYF | TGTGCCAGCAGTTTATACGGGACTACCAGTGGGACCCAGTACTTC
TRBJ2-3 | . | few | TRBV29-1 | CSVEVLTSTDTQYF | TGCAGCGTTGAGGTCCTTACGAGTACAGATACGCAGTATTTT
TRBJ2-5 | . | many | TRBV4-2 | CASSQAGTPGKYF | TGTGCCAGCAGCCAAGCAGGGACTCCCGGGAAGTACTTC